What follows are 2 T cell receptor beta chains derived from one specimen sequenced in a study of blood T cell repertoires in COVID-19. Measured with immunoSEQ multiplex PCR; TCRdb has only the in-frame clones, and not every one. Seen here are roughly 250,000 clones, nearly 90% observed once, and the top ten hold approximately 2.2%. Source material: peripheral blood. All receptors derive from a woman aged 40 to 50 who had recovered from COVID-19.

The rearrangement joins TRBV5-6 to TRBJ1-2, with D possibly matching TRBD1 (6 bases). This CDR3 has 19 residues. Germline V gene sequence: CDR1 SGHDT, CDR2 YYEEEE. V lost 1 base and J lost 1, with 23 bases in between. Written as DNA, the CDR3 is TGTGCCAGCAGCTTGAAAACTACCGGGACACCCTACTATAACTATGGCTACACCTTC. Translating it yields CASSLKTTGTPYYNYGYTF.

The rearrangement joins TRBV27 to TRBJ2-1, with 7 bases identical to TRBD2. The CDR3 has 16 residues. J gave up 3 bases and V 8 bases, and 13 bases lay outside the gene matches. From germline, CDR1 is MNHEY and CDR2 SMNVEV (reference sequence). CDR3 nucleotides: TGTGCCAGCCGCCGACTAGCTTCGAGGAGCTACAATGAGCAGTTCTTC. Protein product: CASRRLASRSYNEQFF.